The rows below give T cell receptor beta chains drawn from one sample of a study of a mutant IDH1 vaccine in newly diagnosed glioma. These receptors lack a known antigen. Profiling relied on immunoSEQ multiplex PCR, and the TCRdb table lists in-frame clones only, not all of them. The sample yields approximately 25,000 clones, 82% seen once. The specimen was PBMCs, collected from a glioma patient whose treatment included an IDH1 peptide vaccine. These receptors were taken from a man in his forties with glioma. Some clones in this sample may be carry-over from other donors' samples. CDR3s include the opening cysteine and the closing phenylalanine or tryptophan. Each record gives: D gene, J gene, clone size, V gene, CDR3 DNA, CDR3 protein. A D gene is named only where the DNA matches it firmly. Only part of the rows carry a size: once, few, many, or a class if the clone is expanded.

D: NA; J: TRBJ1-2; size: NA; V: TRBV19; DNA: TGTGCCACTTGGAACAGGGAAGGCTACACCTTC; CDR3: CATWNREGYTF
D: NA; J: TRBJ2-3; size: NA; V: TRBV21-1; DNA: TGTGCCACCGAATCTAGCACAGATACGCAGTATTTT; CDR3: CATESSTDTQYF
D: TRBD2; J: TRBJ2-7; size: NA; V: TRBV2; DNA: TGTGCCAGCAGACCCGGGACTAGCGGGTACGAGCAGTACTTC; CDR3: CASRPGTSGYEQYF
D: NA; J: TRBJ1-1; size: NA; V: TRBV6-5; DNA: TGTGCCAGCATACGGCGGGGCGGTTACACTGAAGCTTTCTTT; CDR3: CASIRRGGYTEAFF
D: TRBD2; J: TRBJ2-3; size: NA; V: TRBV6-5; DNA: TGTGCCAGCAGTTACTCGACTAGCGGGGCAACAGATACGCAGTATTTT; CDR3: CASSYSTSGATDTQYF
D: NA; J: TRBJ1-5; size: NA; V: TRBV1; DNA: TGCACCAGCAGGCCTGGAGGACAATCAAGCAATCAGCCCCAGCATTTT; CDR3: CTSRPGGQSSNQPQHF
D: NA; J: TRBJ1-2; size: NA; V: TRBV6-5; DNA: TGTGCCAGCAGTTACTCGGGTAACTATGGCTACACCTTC; CDR3: CASSYSGNYGYTF
D: TRBD1; J: TRBJ1-5; size: NA; V: TRBV5-6; DNA: TGTGCCAGCAGTCAGGGACAGGGGAGTCAGCCCCAGCATTTT; CDR3: CASSQGQGSQPQHF
D: TRBD2; J: TRBJ2-3; size: NA; V: TRBV5-1; DNA: TGCGCCAGCAGCTTCGGACTAGCATCAGATACGCAGTATTTT; CDR3: CASSFGLASDTQYF
D: NA; J: TRBJ1-6; size: few; V: TRBV6-5; DNA: TGTGCCAGCAGCCCCTCGAGCGGGTCAGGGTCACCCCTCCACTTT; CDR3: CASSPSSGSGSPLHF
D: TRBD1; J: TRBJ1-1; size: NA; V: TRBV9; DNA: TGTGCCAGCAGCGTAACCGACAGGGTCGACACTGAAGCTTTCTTT; CDR3: CASSVTDRVDTEAFF
D: NA; J: TRBJ1-1; size: NA; V: TRBV6-4; DNA: TGTGCCAGCGGGGGGGTCCTGGACAGAGACACTGAGACTGAAGCTTTCTTT; CDR3: CASGGVLDRDTETEAFF
D: NA; J: TRBJ1-5; size: NA; V: TRBV5-1; DNA: TGCGCCAGCAGCTTGGGGCCGCGGGGGGAATTGCGCAATCAGCCCCAGCATTTT; CDR3: CASSLGPRGELRNQPQHF
D: NA; J: TRBJ1-4; size: NA; V: TRBV4-1; DNA: TGCGCCAGCAGCCAACCGACCGGGAGGATGAGGGAAAAACTGTTTTTT; CDR3: CASSQPTGRMREKLFF
D: NA; J: TRBJ1-4; size: NA; V: TRBV29-1; DNA: TGCAGCGTCGCACACGTATCGTGGCCTAATGAAAAACTGTTTTTT; CDR3: CSVAHVSWPNEKLFF
D: NA; J: TRBJ1-6; size: NA; V: TRBV4-1; DNA: TGCGCCAGCAGCCAAGATTCCGGCAGGGTCAATTCACCCCTCCACTTT; CDR3: CASSQDSGRVNSPLHF
D: NA; J: TRBJ2-7; size: once; V: TRBV13; DNA: TGTGCCAGCAGCTTAGCAGGGGACGAGCAGTACTTC; CDR3: CASSLAGDEQYF
D: NA; J: TRBJ1-2; size: NA; V: TRBV6-1; DNA: TGTGCCAGCAGTGAAGCGGGTGGCTACACCTTC; CDR3: CASSEAGGYTF
D: NA; J: TRBJ1-1; size: NA; V: TRBV28; DNA: TGTGCCAGCAGCCCACAGTACACTGAAGCTTTCTTT; CDR3: CASSPQYTEAFF
D: TRBD1; J: TRBJ1-6; size: NA; V: TRBV6-5; DNA: TGTGCCAGCAGACTGTCCCGGGACAGGAATTCACCCCTCCACTTT; CDR3: CASRLSRDRNSPLHF
D: TRBD1; J: TRBJ1-6; size: NA; V: TRBV5-1; DNA: TGCGCCAGCAGGTCTTGGACAGGGGAGGTCTATAATTCACCCCTCCACTTT; CDR3: CASRSWTGEVYNSPLHF
D: NA; J: TRBJ2-5; size: once; V: TRBV10-2; DNA: TGCGCCAGCAGTCCGGACAACCAAGAGACCCAGTACTTC; CDR3: CASSPDNQETQYF
D: NA; J: TRBJ2-7; size: NA; V: TRBV5-4; DNA: TGTGCCAGCAGCTTGGGAGGCTCTGGCTCCTACGAGCAGTACTTC; CDR3: CASSLGGSGSYEQYF
D: NA; J: TRBJ1-2; size: NA; V: TRBV5-1; DNA: TGCGCCAGCAGCTTGGGAACTAATAACTATGGCTACACCTTC; CDR3: CASSLGTNNYGYTF
D: NA; J: TRBJ1-2; size: NA; V: TRBV7-9; DNA: TGTGCCAGCAGAGCGTCGGGGGACGGCTACACCTTC; CDR3: CASRASGDGYTF
D: TRBD2; J: TRBJ2-3; size: once; V: TRBV9; DNA: TGTGCCAGCAGCCCATTCATAGGGGGCCTAGCGGGGGATACGCAGTATTTT; CDR3: CASSPFIGGLAGDTQYF
D: TRBD1; J: TRBJ1-1; size: once; V: TRBV19; DNA: TGTGCCAGTAGTTATGGGACAGGGCCCACTGAAGCTTTCTTT; CDR3: CASSYGTGPTEAFF
D: TRBD1; J: TRBJ1-5; size: NA; V: TRBV5-1; DNA: TGCGCCAGCAGCAAGACATGGACAGGGGGTAGCAATCAGCCCCAGCATTTT; CDR3: CASSKTWTGGSNQPQHF
D: NA; J: TRBJ1-1; size: NA; V: TRBV7-9; DNA: TGTGCCAGCAGCCGACCTGGACAGTTGAACACTGAAGCTTTCTTT; CDR3: CASSRPGQLNTEAFF
D: TRBD1; J: TRBJ2-1; size: NA; V: TRBV5-4; DNA: TGTGCCAGCAGCTTTGACAGGGAGTTGTCCTACAATGAGCAGTTCTTC; CDR3: CASSFDRELSYNEQFF
D: TRBD1; J: TRBJ1-1; size: NA; V: TRBV15; DNA: TGTGCCACCAGCAGAGCCGCCGCAACAGGGGGCATGAACACTGAAGCTTTCTTT; CDR3: CATSRAAATGGMNTEAFF
D: NA; J: TRBJ1-1; size: NA; V: TRBV27; DNA: TGTGCCAGCAGTTTAGGGAACACTGAAGCTTTCTTT; CDR3: CASSLGNTEAFF
D: NA; J: TRBJ2-2; size: NA; V: TRBV27; DNA: TGTGCCAGCAGTTTAGGGACTTTGAACACCGGGGAGCTGTTTTTT; CDR3: CASSLGTLNTGELFF
D: NA; J: TRBJ2-6; size: NA; V: TRBV7-3; DNA: TGTGCCAGCAGCTTAATTTCGGGACTGTCTGGGGCCAACGTCCTGACTTTC; CDR3: CASSLISGLSGANVLTF
D: NA; J: TRBJ1-1; size: NA; V: TRBV5-6; DNA: TGTGCCAGCAGCTCCCCGGGGGGAACTGAAGCTTTCTTT; CDR3: CASSSPGGTEAFF
D: NA; J: TRBJ2-7; size: NA; V: TRBV4-1; DNA: TGCGCCAGCAGCCCTGGGCAGCAGAGCTCCTACGAGCAGTACTTC; CDR3: CASSPGQQSSYEQYF
D: TRBD1; J: TRBJ2-5; size: NA; V: TRBV4-1; DNA: TGCGCCAGCAGCCAAACCCCCGGACAGGGGGCTCGGGAGACCCAGTACTTC; CDR3: CASSQTPGQGARETQYF
D: NA; J: TRBJ1-4; size: NA; V: TRBV20-1; DNA: TGCAGTGCTAAAGGGTTGGAAAAACTGTTTTTT; CDR3: CSAKGLEKLFF
D: TRBD2; J: TRBJ2-5; size: NA; V: TRBV6-1; DNA: TGTGCCAGCAGTGACCCCCCCGGGACTAGCGGGGGGGCTGGTGAGACCCAGTACTTC; CDR3: CASSDPPGTSGGAGETQYF
D: NA; J: TRBJ2-1; size: NA; V: TRBV4-3; DNA: TGCGCCAGCAGCCAAGAAGAACTGCTCGAGCAGTTCTTC; CDR3: CASSQEELLEQFF
D: NA; J: TRBJ1-1; size: few; V: TRBV6-1; DNA: TGTGCCAGCCATTCGGTAGGGATGATGGATGAAGCTTTCTTT; CDR3: CASHSVGMMDEAFF
D: TRBD1; J: TRBJ2-7; size: NA; V: TRBV14; DNA: TGTGCCAGCAGCCAATACAGGGGGCGGACCTACGAGCAGTACTTC; CDR3: CASSQYRGRTYEQYF
D: NA; J: TRBJ2-1; size: NA; V: TRBV6-6; DNA: TGTGCCAGCACCGTGTCGGGCGGCACTGAGCAGTTCTTC; CDR3: CASTVSGGTEQFF
D: TRBD1; J: TRBJ1-5; size: NA; V: TRBV6-1; DNA: TGTGCCACGCAGGGGGCGCGTCAGCCCCAGCATTTT; CDR3: CATQGARQPQHF
D: NA; J: TRBJ2-7; size: NA; V: TRBV10-3; DNA: TGTGCCATCACCTCGCGGCTCGACTCCTACGAGCAGTACTTC; CDR3: CAITSRLDSYEQYF
D: NA; J: TRBJ1-5; size: once; V: TRBV30; DNA: TGTGCCTGGAGCCGAGGCGTAACGGGGGGTAGTCAGCCCCAGCATTTT; CDR3: CAWSRGVTGGSQPQHF
D: NA; J: TRBJ1-6; size: NA; V: TRBV7-2; DNA: TGTGCCAGCAGCCCGCAGGGACGAGATTCACCCCTCCACTTT; CDR3: CASSPQGRDSPLHF
D: NA; J: TRBJ1-2; size: NA; V: TRBV9; DNA: TGTGCCAGCAGCCTTCGGACGGGAGACTATGGCTACACCTTC; CDR3: CASSLRTGDYGYTF
D: NA; J: TRBJ1-1; size: once; V: TRBV7-8; DNA: TGTGCCAGCAGCTTAGCGCTCCAGGCTGAAGCTTTCTTT; CDR3: CASSLALQAEAFF
D: NA; J: TRBJ1-6; size: NA; V: TRBV5-3; DNA: TGTGCCAGAAGCTTGGATAGGGGCCCAAATTCACCCCTCCACTTT; CDR3: CARSLDRGPNSPLHF